Sequencing of this TCR beta chain was carried out in a study of T cell repertoires in cytomegalovirus infection. TCRdb passed the reads through MiXCR, listing each CDR3 protein once. This sample has approximately 770,000 distinct CDR3 sequences, with just under 30% found just once. Turning to this clonotype: What it binds is not known.

CDR1 MNHEY and CDR2 SMNVEV come from the germline V gene (reference sequence). This CDR3 has 13 amino acids. The V end lost 5 bases, the J end lost 7 bases, and 12 bases lay between the germline ends. The gene calls are TRBV27 and TRBJ1-5; no definite D call. The sequence was collected from a human donor in good health (CMV status not recorded). Some clones in this sample may be carry-over from other donors' samples. Here the sequenced sample was cultured CD8+ T cells from PBMCs, taken from culture after CMV antigen stimulation. The CDR3, as DNA: TGTGCCAGCAGTGGGTTGGGAGGCCAGCCCCAGCATTTT. This sequence encodes CASSGLGGQPQHF.